The 10 T cell receptor beta chains in this list originate from one sample, sequenced in a study of identical twins. TCRdb reprocessed the 5' RACE reads via MiXCR and lists one record per CDR3 protein. The data show hundreds of thousands of distinct CDR3 sequences, 5.5% to 7% seen once. This sample also appeared in a second study, on yellow fever vaccine responses in identical twins.

Source material: memory (CD45RO+) T cells sorted from blood. These receptors came from a woman between 18 and 30 years old in good health.

Ten or more counts support this clonotype. This chain joins TRBV7-9 and TRBJ1-2, with 9 bases matching TRBD1. The CDR3 has 16 amino acids. Per germline, CDR1 SEHNR and CDR2 FQNEAQ (reference sequence). V trimming: 5 bases; J trimming: 1 base; junction bases outside the gene matches: 8. CDR3 coding DNA: TGTGCCAGCAGCACCGGGACAGGGAGTCGTAACTATGGCTACACCTTC. Translating it yields CASSTGTGSRNYGYTF.

The J gene is TRBJ2-1, the V gene TRBV20-1; TRBD2 might be the D (5 bases). The CDR3 length is 15 residues. Germline CDR1 and CDR2: DFQATT and SNEGSKA (reference sequence). Trimming pared 2 bases from V and 6 bases from J, leaving 17 bases between. CDR3 bases: TGCAGTGCTAGACGCATACCGGACTCATCCAATGAGCAGTTCTTC. Amino acids: CSARRIPDSSNEQFF.

The J gene is TRBJ2-3, the V gene TRBV20-1, with TRBD1 matching 8 bases. V was clipped by 3 bases and J by 6 bases; unmatched bases: 11. CDR1 and CDR2 from the germline V gene are DFQATT and SNEGSKA (reference sequence). The CDR3 length is 15 residues. The CDR3 bases are TGCAGTGCTAGGCCATGGACAGGGTCAGGGGATACGCAGTATTTT. This translates into CSARPWTGSGDTQYF.

This sequence joins TRBV20-1 and TRBJ2-7; 9 bases match TRBD2. Germline assignment: CDR1 DFQATT and CDR2 SNEGSKA (reference sequence). This CDR3 contains 16 residues. The trim removed 3 bases at V and 3 bases at J, leaving 12 bases unmatched. CDR3 in DNA: TGCAGTGCTAGGGAATATAGCGGGAGAGGGGACTACGAGCAGTACTTC. It codes for CSAREYSGRGDYEQYF.

The chain has TRBV4-2 and TRBJ2-5; 16 bases fit TRBD2. The V and J ends lost 4 bases and 5 bases, in that order; junction bases with no gene match: 10. CDR1 is LGHNA and CDR2 is YNFKEQ in the germline V gene. There are 18 residues in the CDR3. CDR3 nucleotides: TGTGCCAGCAGCCCCCTGGGACTAGCGGGAGGGCCTTGGGAGACCCAGTACTTC. It specifies CASSPLGLAGGPWETQYF.

This clonotype was seen repeatedly, ten times or more. V usage is TRBV24-1 and J usage is TRBJ2-6; D is possibly TRBD1 (6 bases). Germline V gives CDR1 KGHDR, CDR2 SFDVKD. Trimming pared 5 bases from V and 2 bases from J, leaving 12 bases between. The CDR3 covers 16 residues. CDR3 region: CATSGAGVAGANVLTF. CDR3 DNA: TGTGCCACCAGTGGTGCAGGGGTTGCTGGGGCCAACGTCCTGACTTTC.

This clonotype was detected many times. The V gene is TRBV10-2, the J gene TRBJ2-7; 7 nucleotides align to TRBD2. There are 14 residues in the CDR3. V lost 2 bases to trimming and J lost 1 base; unmatched junction nucleotides: 2. The V gene's germline CDR1 is WSHSY and CDR2 SAAADI. CDR3 protein: CASSEVAGSYEQYF. The DNA for the CDR3 is TGCGCCAGCAGTGAGGTAGCGGGTTCCTACGAGCAGTACTTC.

This clonotype was observed a handful of times. The V and J genes are TRBV12-3 or TRBV12-4 and TRBJ1-4, with a possible D match to TRBD1 (5 bases). The CDR3 loop spans 13 amino acids. The ends were cut back, 5 bases at V and 4 bases at J, with 8 bases in the middle. CDR3 DNA sequence: TGTGCCAGCAGTACGGGGGTTAATGAAAAACTGTTTTTT. This translates into CASSTGVNEKLFF.

As regards this clonotype: Since a much larger clone is just one base distant, this may be a read error. This chain links TRBV12-3 or TRBV12-4 with TRBJ2-7, with D possibly TRBD1 on 6 matching bases. The CDR3 is 14 amino acids. The V and J ends lost 7 bases and 3 bases respectively, with 16 bases between them. The CDR3 here is CASKPGHSIYEQYF. DNA for the CDR3: TGTGCCAGCAAACCGGGACACTCAATCTACGAGCAGTACTTC.

This clonotype was seen repeatedly, ten times or more. V is TRBV6-6 and J is TRBJ1-1; D gene uncertain. Germline assignment: CDR1 MNHNY and CDR2 SVGAGI (reference sequence). V lost 6 bases, J lost 6 bases, and 14 bases lay in between. The CDR3 runs 13 residues. CDR3 DNA sequence: TGTGCCAGCAGCGCCGCGGGGAGGGCTGAAGCTTTCTTT. Translated: CASSAAGRAEAFF.